This passage covers 29 T cell receptor beta chains from one sample sequenced in a study of blood T cell repertoires in COVID-19 (TCRdb year 2020). The library was built by means of the immunoSEQ multiplex PCR assay. TCRdb took over this immuneACCESS table, retaining in-frame rearrangements with V and J assigned. Such tables are incomplete; in checked studies, under half of the missing clones stem from an unresolved V gene, and the remainder is unexplained. Counted in this sample were over 85,000 clones; 76% of them appeared once. Of the sample, around 4% is held by the ten largest clones. The sequenced sample was peripheral blood. These receptor sequences come from an elderly woman with acute or convalescent COVID-19.

This chain connects TRBV3-1 (or the pseudogene TRBV3-2) to TRBJ1-1; no firm D call. Trimming removed 0 bases from V and 10 bases from J, with 21 bases in between. CDR1 LGHDT and CDR2 YNNKEL come from the germline V gene (reference sequence). The CDR3 is made up of 16 amino acids. The CDR3 bases are TGTGCCAGCAGCCAAGACTTCTTACCGGGCCCCGCGGGAGCTTTCTTT. This translates into CASSQDFLPGPAGAFF.

This chain links TRBV7-2 with TRBJ2-3; TRBD1 agrees at 7 bases. CDR1 SGHTA and CDR2 FQGNSA come from the germline V gene. The CDR3 contains 16 residues. Trimming cost V 5 bases and J 2 bases; bases outside gene matches: 10. The CDR3 spells CASSHPTGASTDTQYF. CDR3 DNA sequence: TGTGCCAGCAGCCACCCTACAGGGGCTTCCACAGATACGCAGTATTTT.

In its sample, this clone was seen a few times. The chain recombines TRBV21-1 with TRBJ2-7; TRBD1 is the table's D call, not checked against the DNA. TRBV21-1 is reported as a pseudogene. The CDR3 runs 14 residues. CDR3 amino acids: CASSGPDRGGKQYF. The CDR3 DNA is TGTGCCAGCAGCGGACCGGACAGGGGGGGCAAACAGTACTTC.

The chain uses TRBV5-1 and TRBJ2-3, with 11 bases that match TRBD2. The CDR3 has 19 residues. V shed 4 bases, J shed 1 base, and the junction held 14 bases outside the gene matches. The germline gives CDR1 SGHRS, CDR2 YFSETQ. The CDR3: CASSTFGLAGRYGTDTQYF. The CDR3 DNA follows: TGCGCCAGCAGCACCTTCGGACTAGCGGGCCGCTATGGCACAGATACGCAGTATTTT.

The J gene is TRBJ1-5, the V gene TRBV30, with a tentative D call TRBD1 (5 bases). This CDR3 region has 13 residues. CDR1 GTSNPN and CDR2 SVGIG come from the germline V gene (reference sequence). V was clipped by 0 bases and J by 2 bases, with 5 bases between them. The CDR3 loop reads CAWSVQGNQPQHF. The CDR3 DNA sequence: TGTGCCTGGAGTGTACAGGGCAATCAGCCCCAGCATTTT. The full variable domain, completed using reference TRBV30 and TRBJ1-5, is SQTIHQWPATLVQPVGSPLSLECTVEGTSNPNLYWYRQAAGRGLQLLFYSVGIGQISSEVPQNLSASRPQDRQFILSSKKLLLSDSGFYLCAWSVQGNQPQHFGDGTRLSIL.

In its sample, this clone was seen once. This sequence joins TRBV3-1 (or the pseudogene TRBV3-2) and TRBJ2-7, with 9 bases lining up with TRBD1. This CDR3 region has 17 residues. Germline-derived CDR1 and CDR2 are LGHDT and YNNKEL (reference sequence). The junction had 14 bases not matched to a gene; V was cut back by 3 bases and J by 5 bases. CDR3 sequence: CASSQGLQGARGHEQYF. CDR3 coding DNA: TGTGCCAGCAGCCAGGGCCTACAGGGGGCGCGGGGCCACGAGCAGTACTTC.

This chain connects TRBV10-1 to TRBJ2-7, with 7 bases lining up with TRBD2. V shed 0 bases and J 7 bases; nucleotides not matched to a gene: 6. Germline V gene data show CDR1 as WNHNN and CDR2 as SYGVQD (reference sequence). The CDR3 is made up of 14 amino acids. The CDR3 reads CASSESGGVGEQYF. In DNA, the CDR3 is TGCGCCAGCAGTGAGTCGGGGGGGGTTGGAGAGCAGTACTTC.

To note about this clone: The sample contains more than one DNA sequence encoding this CDR3. The gene calls are TRBV9 and TRBJ1-2, with 9 bases lining up with TRBD1. There are 15 residues in the CDR3. Per germline, CDR1 SGDLS and CDR2 YYNGEE. With V trimmed by 2 bases and J by 2 bases, 4 bases remained unmatched. CDR3 region: CASSVGGQGNYGYTF. For the CDR3, the DNA is TGTGCCAGCAGCGTGGGGGGACAGGGCAACTATGGCTACACCTTC.

The chain has TRBV6-6 and TRBJ1-3; possibly TRBD1 for D (5 bases). This CDR3 is 16 amino acids long. V lost 6 bases and J 6 bases, leaving 21 bases between the germline ends. Germline V lookup: CDR1 MNHNY, CDR2 SVGAGI (reference sequence). The DNA for the CDR3 is TGTGCCAGCAGACGATCTTCTCAGGGCCCGGAAAACACCATATATTTT. Protein product: CASRRSSQGPENTIYF.

The chain employs TRBV5-6 and TRBJ1-1; perhaps TRBD1 as D (6 bases). Germline CDR1 reads SGHDT; CDR2 reads YYEEEE. V lost 2 bases and J lost 6, with 11 bases in between. The CDR3 covers 13 residues. CDR3 sequence reads: CASSFGRGAEAFF. The CDR3, as DNA: TGTGCCAGCAGCTTCGGCAGGGGCGCTGAAGCTTTCTTT.

This clone was detected only a few times. This rearrangement joins TRBV5-4 to TRBJ1-2; tentatively, D is TRBD1 (6 bases). Trimming took off 4 bases at V and 4 bases at J, with 14 bases between the two ends. Looked up from germline, CDR1 is SGHNT and CDR2 is YYREEE (reference sequence). The CDR3 loop spans 14 amino acids. CDR3 amino acids: CASSPEQGSYGYTF. DNA for the CDR3: TGTGCCAGCAGCCCCGAACAGGGTAGCTATGGCTACACCTTC.

This clone was seen a few times. The chain links TRBV19 to TRBJ1-6, with TRBD1 as a possible D gene (5 bases). Germline values: CDR1 LNHDA, CDR2 SQIVND (reference sequence). Trimming took off 8 bases at V and 8 bases at J, with 16 bases between the two ends. The CDR3 consists of 14 residues. The CDR3 loop is CASSLAGEYSPLHF. The CDR3 DNA is TGTGCCAGTTCTTTGGCGGGGGAATATTCACCCCTCCACTTT.

The rearrangement joins TRBV3-1 (or the pseudogene TRBV3-2) to TRBJ2-6; maybe TRBD1 (5 bases). The V gene's germline CDR1 is LGHDT and CDR2 YNNKEL (reference sequence). This CDR3 is 16 amino acids long. Trimming removed 6 bases from V and 3 bases from J, with 15 bases in between. This CDR3 reads CASSFQGVSGANVLTF. The CDR3 bases are TGTGCCAGCAGTTTCCAGGGTGTGAGTGGGGCCAACGTCCTGACTTTC.

The chain couples TRBV18 to TRBJ1-2, with D perhaps TRBD1 (6 bases). The CDR3 is 15 residues long. V dropped 0 bases and J dropped 2 bases, with 10 bases sitting between them. Germline values: CDR1 KGHSH, CDR2 LQKENI. The CDR3 is CASSPPGQYNYGYTF. The CDR3 nucleotides read TGTGCCAGCTCACCACCCGGACAGTACAACTATGGCTACACCTTC.

The chain combines TRBV29-1 with TRBJ2-7, with a tentative D call TRBD2 (6 bases). Germline V gives CDR1 SQVTM, CDR2 ANQGSEA. With 5 bases removed from V and 4 bases from J, the gap between germline ends came to 12 bases. The CDR3 consists of 12 residues. The CDR3 bases are TGCAGCGTTTCATCGAGCGGGTACGAGCAGTACTTC. Translated, it gives CSVSSSGYEQYF.

This chain uses TRBV5-1 with TRBJ2-3; 7 nucleotides align to TRBD2. This CDR3 is 17 amino acids long. The germline gives CDR1 SGHRS, CDR2 YFSETQ. V was pared by 2 bases and J by 1 base, with 10 bases of the junction left unmatched. The DNA for the CDR3 is TGCGCCAGCAGCTTAGCCCCTGGACTAGTTGGCACAGATACGCAGTATTTT. It encodes CASSLAPGLVGTDTQYF.

In DNA, the CDR3 is TGCGCCAGCAGCCAAGATCCCCGGGAATTCTACGAGCAGTACTTC. It codes for CASSQDPREFYEQYF. The chain uses TRBV4-1 and TRBJ2-7; TRBD2 is a possible D gene (5 bases). The CDR3 covers 15 residues. Between the trimmed V and J ends, which lost 0 bases and 3 bases, there was a span of 12 bases. Germline CDR1 MGHRA, CDR2 YSYEKL.

At least ten counts were recorded for this clone. The chain has TRBV14 and TRBJ1-4, with D possibly matching TRBD1 (6 bases). In germline, CDR1 is SGHDN, CDR2 FVKESK. The CDR3 has 16 amino acids. V lost 3 bases and J lost 4, with 15 bases in between. The DNA for the CDR3 is TGTGCCAGCAGCCAGCTTCAGGGGACCGTTAATGAAAAACTGTTTTTT. This gives the protein CASSQLQGTVNEKLFF.

V is TRBV5-8 and J is TRBJ1-2; TRBD1 matches at 7 bases. Germline trimming cut 2 bases from V and 4 bases from J; bases unmatched to any gene: 14. This CDR3 has 17 amino acids. Germline values: CDR1 SGHTS, CDR2 YDEGEE. CDR3 in amino acids: CASSFQGEARFVYGYTF. The CDR3 DNA reads TGTGCCAGCAGCTTCCAGGGGGAGGCCCGCTTTGTCTATGGCTACACCTTC. Using reference TRBV5-8 and TRBJ1-2 for the parts outside the CDR3, the full variable domain is EAGVTQSPTHLIKTRGQQATLRCSPISGHTSVYWYQQALGLGLQFLLWYDEGEERNRGNFPPRFSGRQFPNYSSELNVNALELEDSALYLCASSFQGEARFVYGYTFGSGTRLTVV.

DNA of the CDR3: TGTGCCAGCAGCTTAGACGGGGTCAGCAATCAGCCCCAGCATTTT. It yields the protein CASSLDGVSNQPQHF. V and J are TRBV7-2 and TRBJ1-5; no clear D. V gave up 1 base and J gave up 1 base, with 8 bases separating them. CDR3 size: 15 residues. Germline assignment: CDR1 SGHTA and CDR2 FQGNSA.

This sequence joins TRBV7-9 and TRBJ2-3; tentatively, D is TRBD1 (6 bases). Trimming took off 5 bases at V and 0 bases at J, with 12 bases between the two ends. The CDR3 contains 15 residues. The germline CDR1 and CDR2 sequences are SEHNR and FQNEAQ (reference sequence). The CDR3 sequence is CASSIQGSSTDTQYF. The CDR3, as DNA: TGTGCCAGCAGCATACAGGGTTCTAGCACAGATACGCAGTATTTT. Full variable domain (rest looked up from reference TRBV7-9 and TRBJ2-3): DTGVSQNPRHKITKRGQNVTFRCDPISEHNRLYWYRQTLGQGPEFLTYFQNEAQLEKSRLLSDRFSAERPKGSFSTLEIQRTEQGDSAMYLCASSIQGSSTDTQYFGPGTRLTVL.

The rearrangement joins TRBV5-6 to TRBJ2-1; D uncertain. V lost 1 base, J lost 5 bases, and 19 bases lay in between. Germline V gene lookup returns CDR1 SGHDT and CDR2 YYEEEE. The CDR3 has 17 residues. The CDR3 DNA sequence: TGTGCCAGCAGCTTGTCACAGTCCACCGCTCTCGACAATGAGCAGTTCTTC. Protein sequence: CASSLSQSTALDNEQFF.

CDR3 nucleotides: TGTGCCATCAGTGGGGGGGACAGGCGCAACTACGAGCAGTACTTC. Its translation is CAISGGDRRNYEQYF. The chain combines TRBV10-3 with TRBJ2-7; 8 bases are a match to TRBD1. CDR3 size: 15 residues. Per the germline V gene, CDR1 is ENHRY and CDR2 is SYGVKD. Trimming at V came to 4 bases and at J to 3 bases, leaving 8 bases not matched to a gene.

This clone was observed a single time. This chain connects TRBV6-2 or TRBV6-3 to TRBJ2-3; TRBD2 matches 12 bases. CDR3 length equals 15 residues. Germline CDR1 MNHEY, CDR2 SVGEGT. V lost 6 bases, J lost 1 base, and 2 bases stayed unmatched. The CDR3 region is CASSGLAGRTDTQYF. The CDR3 DNA reads as TGTGCCAGCAGCGGACTAGCGGGGCGCACAGATACGCAGTATTTT.

In its sample, this clone was seen once. The chain uses TRBV7-2 and TRBJ2-7, with D maybe TRBD2 (5 bases). The germline CDR1 and CDR2 sequences are SGHTA and FQGNSA. The CDR3 sequence is 11 residues long. Trimming left V 8 bases short and J 3 bases short, with 8 bases between. In DNA, the CDR3 is TGTGCCAGCGGCCGGGACTACGAGCAGTACTTC. It encodes CASGRDYEQYF.

The rearrangement joins TRBV7-6 to TRBJ2-5; D is unresolved. CDR3 length: 13 amino acids. Germline CDR1 is SGHVS and CDR2 is FNYEAQ. V lost 3 bases, J lost 1 base, and 6 bases lay in between. CDR3 sequence (DNA): TGTGCCAGCAGCTTCCTGTCCCAAGAGACCCAGTACTTC. This encodes CASSFLSQETQYF. Drawing the rest from reference TRBV7-6 and TRBJ2-5, the complete variable domain is GAGVSQSPRYKVTKRGQDVALRCDPISGHVSLYWYRQALGQGPEFLTYFNYEAQQDKSGLPNDRFSAERPEGSISTLTIQRTEQRDSAMYRCASSFLSQETQYFGPGTRLLVL.

This rearrangement joins TRBV11-2 to TRBJ2-3, with D possibly TRBD2 on 7 matching bases. The CDR3 loop spans 15 amino acids. V was pared by 1 base and J by 6 bases, with 14 bases between. Germline-derived CDR1 and CDR2 are SGHAT and FQNNGV. CDR3 residues: CASSLAGGEVDTQYF. The CDR3 DNA reads as TGTGCCAGCAGCTTAGCGGGGGGCGAGGTTGATACGCAGTATTTT. The variable domain in full, with the rest retrieved from reference TRBV11-2 and TRBJ2-3, is EAGVAQSPRYKIIEKRQSVAFWCNPISGHATLYWYQQILGQGPKLLIQFQNNGVVDDSQLPKDRFSAERLKGVDSTLKIQPAKLEDSAVYLCASSLAGGEVDTQYFGPGTRLTVL.

The chain links TRBV7-2 to TRBJ2-7; D remains ambiguous. The CDR3 covers 14 residues. The ends were cut back, 5 bases at V and 0 bases at J, with 11 bases in the middle. The V gene's germline CDR1 is SGHTA and CDR2 FQGNSA. Written as DNA, the CDR3 is TGTGCCAGCAGCCAGACTCGTATCTCCTACGAGCAGTACTTC. This codes for CASSQTRISYEQYF.

The chain carries TRBV6-2 or TRBV6-3 and TRBJ2-1, with D possibly being TRBD1 (5 bases). Germline loops: CDR1 MNHEY, CDR2 SVGEGT. CDR3 size: 17 residues. V lost 4 bases and J 3 bases, leaving 19 bases between the germline ends. In nucleotides, the CDR3 is TGTGCCAGCAGTTGGCCAGGGAAAGGGGCCCTCTACAATGAGCAGTTCTTC. The encoded protein is CASSWPGKGALYNEQFF.